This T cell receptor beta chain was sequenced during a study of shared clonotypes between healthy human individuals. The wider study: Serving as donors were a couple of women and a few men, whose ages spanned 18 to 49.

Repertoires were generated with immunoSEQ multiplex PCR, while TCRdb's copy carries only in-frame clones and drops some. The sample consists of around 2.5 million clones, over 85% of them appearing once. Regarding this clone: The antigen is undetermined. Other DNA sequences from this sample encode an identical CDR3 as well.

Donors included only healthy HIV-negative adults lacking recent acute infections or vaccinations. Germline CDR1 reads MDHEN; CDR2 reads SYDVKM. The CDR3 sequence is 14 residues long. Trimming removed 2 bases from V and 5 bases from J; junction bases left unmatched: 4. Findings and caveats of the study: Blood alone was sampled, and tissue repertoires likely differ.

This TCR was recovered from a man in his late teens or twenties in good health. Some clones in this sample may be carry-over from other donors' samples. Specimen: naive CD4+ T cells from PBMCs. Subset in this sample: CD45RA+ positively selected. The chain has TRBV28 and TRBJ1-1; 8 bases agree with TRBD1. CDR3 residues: CASSLHRGATEAFF. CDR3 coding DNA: TGTGCCAGCAGTTTACACAGGGGGGCGACTGAAGCTTTCTTT.